These T cell receptor beta chains were read from a single sample in a study of lymphopenia after photon versus proton radiotherapy. TCRdb's copy holds only in-frame clones and misses some; the assay was immunoSEQ multiplex PCR. The table has around 160,000 clones, about nine tenths seen once. The material sequenced was peripheral blood, taken from a patient treated with photon-based radiotherapy. The source of these receptors is a man between 45 and 60 years old with gastric cancer. CDR3s include the opening cysteine and the closing phenylalanine or tryptophan. A D gene is named only where the DNA matches it firmly. Expanded clones are given a class, and other clones once, few, many or no size at all.

>TRBV7-8|TRBJ2-5|-|-
TGTGCCAGCAGCTTTAACCGGGAGACCCAGTACTTC
CASSFNRETQYF
>TRBV21-1|TRBJ1-2|-|-
TGTGCCAGCAGCAAAGCTGGGAACAGAGAAGACTATGGCTACACCTTC
CASSKAGNREDYGYTF
>TRBV7-2|TRBJ2-3|-|-
TGTGCCAGCAGCTTATCCCTCTTGCGGAGACGCACAGATACGCAGTATTTT
CASSLSLLRRRTDTQYF
>TRBV30|TRBJ2-7|-|-
TGTGCCTGGAACCGAGGTTCCTACGAGCAGTACTTC
CAWNRGSYEQYF
>TRBV7-2|TRBJ2-7|-|-
TGTGCCAGCAGCTTAGGGAAAGCGTACGAGCAGTACTTC
CASSLGKAYEQYF
>TRBV5-1|TRBJ2-5|-|-
TGCGCCAGCAGCTTGGTTGGGGGATTGGAGACCCAGTACTTC
CASSLVGGLETQYF
>TRBV9|TRBJ1-5|-|-
TGTGCCAGCAGCCTAGGGGACAATCAGCCCCAGCATTTT
CASSLGDNQPQHF
>TRBV11-3|TRBJ2-7|-|-
TGTGCCAGCAGCTCCGGAAAGCCTTCCTACGAGCAGTACTTC
CASSSGKPSYEQYF
>TRBV27|TRBJ1-1|-|-
TGTGCCAGCAAAAGGGGATCGAGTACTGAAGCTTTCTTT
CASKRGSSTEAFF
>TRBV10-3|TRBJ2-5|-|once
TGTGCCATCAGTGAGTCTGGGACGGAAGAGACCCAGTACTTC
CAISESGTEETQYF
>TRBV6-5|TRBJ2-4|-|-
TGTGCCAGCAGTTACGGGAGGATGAGCAAAAACATTCAGTACTTC
CASSYGRMSKNIQYF
>TRBV5-1|TRBJ2-7|TRBD2|-
TGCGCCAGCAGCTTGAGGGCGGGAGGGGTATACGAGCAGTACTTC
CASSLRAGGVYEQYF
>TRBV30|TRBJ1-2|-|-
TGTGCCTGGAGGGTAAATGGCTACACCTTC
CAWRVNGYTF
>TRBV12-2|TRBJ2-7|-|-
TGTGCAAGTCGCCCTAGGGGACTAGCGGGATTCTCCTACGAGCAGTACTTC
CASRPRGLAGFSYEQYF
>TRBV5-5|TRBJ2-3|TRBD1|-
TGTGCCAGCAGCGCCAACAGGGGGCGGGCAGATACGCAGTATTTT
CASSANRGRADTQYF
>TRBV15|TRBJ1-2|-|-
TGTGCCACCAGCAGAGATGTGCCTCACTATGGCTACACCTTC
CATSRDVPHYGYTF
>TRBV5-1|TRBJ2-1|-|-
TGCGCCAGCAGCTTGGGACAGGCGCGGGACAATGAGCGGTTCTTC
CASSLGQARDNERFF
>TRBV7-9|TRBJ2-1|-|-
TGTGCCAGCAGCTCCGGGACAGAGCAGTTCTTC
CASSSGTEQFF
>TRBV5-1|TRBJ2-7|TRBD1|once
TGCGCCAGCAGCGGCGGACAGGGGTTCTACGAGCAGTACTTC
CASSGGQGFYEQYF
>TRBV11-2|TRBJ2-3|-|-
TGTGCCAGCCGCCCGGTGGCGGTCAAGGCGAGTTGGACAGATACGCAGTATTTT
CASRPVAVKASWTDTQYF
>TRBV5-4|TRBJ2-3|-|-
TGTGCCAGCAGCAATATATCCACAGATACGCAGTATTTT
CASSNISTDTQYF
>TRBV4-1|TRBJ2-4|-|-
TGCGCCAGCAGCCTCGGGAGAGCAGTCCCCTTAGCCAAAAACATTCAGTACTTC
CASSLGRAVPLAKNIQYF
>TRBV5-4|TRBJ2-2|-|-
TGTGCCAGCAGGAGGTCGAACACCGGGGAGCTGTTTTTT
CASRRSNTGELFF
>TRBV4-1|TRBJ2-7|TRBD2|-
TGCGCCAGCAGCCATGGGAGGGCCGGCACCTACGAGCAGTACTTC
CASSHGRAGTYEQYF
>TRBV30|TRBJ2-7|-|-
TGTGCCTGGAGTGGATACGAGCAGTACTTC
CAWSGYEQYF
>TRBV28|TRBJ2-3|TRBD2|-
TGTGCCAGCAGTCGGGGGGACTACACAGATACGCAGTATTTT
CASSRGDYTDTQYF
>TRBV6-1|TRBJ2-1|-|medium-sized
TGTGCCAGCAGAGGAACAGTCCATGAGCAGTTCTTC
CASRGTVHEQFF
>TRBV29-1|TRBJ2-1|-|-
TGCAGCGTTCGAACAGGCCACTACAATGAGCAGTTCTTC
CSVRTGHYNEQFF
>TRBV5-1|TRBJ1-1|-|-
TGCGCCAGCACCGAGGGGACGAACACTGAAGCTTTCTTT
CASTEGTNTEAFF
>TRBV7-2|TRBJ1-1|-|-
TGTGCCAGCAGCTCATCAAGCGGGCTCAACACTGAAGCTTTCTTT
CASSSSSGLNTEAFF
>TRBV6-6|TRBJ2-3|-|few
TGTGCCAGCAGTTATACCGGGACGCCCACAGATACGCAGTATTTT
CASSYTGTPTDTQYF
>TRBV4-3|TRBJ2-3|TRBD1|-
TGCGCCAGCAGCCAAGATCTAGGGGGCCCAGATACGCAGTATTTT
CASSQDLGGPDTQYF
>TRBV27|TRBJ1-3|-|-
TGTGCCAGCAGTCCTAGACCCCCCGGGGCAGGGCTAAGCTCTGGAAACACCATATATTTT
CASSPRPPGAGLSSGNTIYF
>TRBV28|TRBJ2-2|TRBD2|-
TGTGCCAGCAGTTTAGGGACTAGCATATCCCGGGAGCTGTTTTTT
CASSLGTSISRELFF
>TRBV6-1|TRBJ1-2|TRBD1|-
TGTGCCAGCCGGCCCACAGGACAGGGGGACTATGGCTACACCTTC
CASRPTGQGDYGYTF
>TRBV19|TRBJ2-7|TRBD1|-
TGTGCCAGTTCCCTCTCGGGACAGGGATCCTACGAGCAGTACTTC
CASSLSGQGSYEQYF
>TRBV30|TRBJ2-1|TRBD2|-
TGTGCCTGGAAAGGACTAGCGGATTTCAATGAGCAGTTCTTC
CAWKGLADFNEQFF
>TRBV14|TRBJ2-1|TRBD2|-
TGTGCCAGCAGCCTTTTTCCTCCGGGACTAGACTCCTACAATGAGCAGTTCTTC
CASSLFPPGLDSYNEQFF
>TRBV6-5|TRBJ2-2|TRBD2|-
TGTGCCACTCGGACTAGCGGGTCGAACACCGGGGAGCTGTTTTTT
CATRTSGSNTGELFF
>TRBV6-5|TRBJ2-3|TRBD1|-
TGTGCCAGCAGTCTACAGGGGGCGGACGATACGCAGTATTTT
CASSLQGADDTQYF
>TRBV27|TRBJ1-3|-|-
TGTGCCAGCAGTTTAGTCATGGGGGACACCATATATTTT
CASSLVMGDTIYF
>TRBV20-1|TRBJ2-1|-|-
TGCAGTGCTCGCTCTAGCAATGAGCAGTTCTTC
CSARSSNEQFF
>TRBV19|TRBJ2-1|TRBD2|-
TGTGCCAGTAGTATATCGGGACTAGCGGGATCTGAGCAGTTCTTC
CASSISGLAGSEQFF
>TRBV15|TRBJ1-5|TRBD1|-
TGTGCCACCAGCGGCCAGGGGGTTTCTCAGCCCCAGCATTTT
CATSGQGVSQPQHF
>TRBV9|TRBJ2-7|TRBD2|-
TGTGCCAGCAGCGCCGGACTAGCGGGAACCTACGAGCAGTACTTC
CASSAGLAGTYEQYF
>TRBV5-1|TRBJ2-2|-|-
TGCGCCAGCAGTGCCGGGACTGCCTCGAGTACCGGGGAGCTGTTTTTT
CASSAGTASSTGELFF